This record covers a single T cell receptor beta chain. The entry originates in a study of radiation and T cells in renal cell carcinoma. TCRdb keeps only in-frame clones here, not all; method: immunoSEQ multiplex PCR. Counted here are over 30,000 clones, over 75% occurring once; the ten biggest clones make up approximately 30%. Between the trimmed V and J ends, which lost 5 bases and 6 bases, there was a span of 19 bases. The CDR3 contains 15 residues. Germline V gene lookup returns CDR1 SNHLY and CDR2 FYNNEI. Time point denoted: blood 4 weeks post-SBRT, at nephrectomy. Indicated treatment: 15 Gy SBRT to primary tumor, nephrectomy 4 weeks later.

This sequence joins TRBV2 and TRBJ1-2; D remains ambiguous. The input for sequencing was blood, taken from a patient whose treatment included radiotherapy and nephrectomy. The sequence derives from a man in his sixties with renal cell carcinoma. The CDR3 sequence: CASSYIPNGDDGYTF. The CDR3 nucleotides read TGTGCCAGCAGTTATATCCCGAATGGGGATGATGGCTACACCTTC.